The 20 T cell receptor beta chains presented below share a single source sample, sequenced in a study of graft-versus-host responses after intestinal transplantation. Profiling relied on immunoSEQ multiplex PCR, and the TCRdb table lists in-frame clones only, not all of them. The data contain roughly 97,000 clones, roughly 90% of them singletons. Sequences were derived from PBMCs, sampled 450 to 480 days after intestinal transplant. The source is a human patient who received an intestinal transplant, so some T cells may come from the graft donor.

The chain has TRBV18 and TRBJ2-7; D possibly corresponds to TRBD1 (5 bases). The germline V gene encodes CDR1 KGHSH and CDR2 LQKENI. The CDR3 is 14 amino acids. The V and J ends lost 0 bases and 2 bases respectively, with 8 bases between them. The CDR3 region has the DNA TGTGCCAGCTCACCACCGGGCAGGGCCTACGAGCAGTACTTC. Its protein is CASSPPGRAYEQYF.

The CDR3 DNA follows: TGTGCCATCAGTTACAACCGAGTTCTAGCGGCCCAGGGAGAGACCCAGTACTTC. It codes for CAISYNRVLAAQGETQYF. This chain links TRBV10-3 with TRBJ2-5, with TRBD2 matching 7 bases. The germline V gene encodes CDR1 ENHRY and CDR2 SYGVKD. The CDR3 extends over 18 amino acids. J gave up 4 bases and V 5 bases, and 19 bases lay outside the gene matches.

This sequence joins TRBV5-6 and TRBJ1-1; D is uncertain. The V end was cut by 0 bases, the J end by 4 bases, with 10 bases between. The CDR3 runs 14 residues. Per the germline V gene, CDR1 is SGHDT and CDR2 is YYEEEE. CDR3 protein: CASSLDGLFTEAFF. The CDR3 DNA is TGTGCCAGCAGCTTGGACGGGTTGTTCACTGAAGCTTTCTTT.

The J gene is TRBJ2-1, the V gene TRBV27; tentative D call: TRBD2 (5 bases). V lost 3 bases and J 10 bases, leaving 10 bases between the germline ends. This CDR3 has 12 amino acids. The germline gives CDR1 MNHEY, CDR2 SMNVEV (reference sequence). CDR3 DNA: TGTGCCAGCAGTTTCGGTCGGAGGGAGCAGTTCTTC. Amino acids: CASSFGRREQFF.

The rearrangement joins TRBV7-9 to TRBJ1-1; D call uncertain. This CDR3 is built from 13 residues. Germline V lookup: CDR1 SEHNR, CDR2 FQNEAQ (reference sequence). Trimming pared 2 bases from V and 1 base from J, leaving 5 bases between. The CDR3 DNA reads TGTGCCAGCAGCTTAACGGAGAACACTGAAGCTTTCTTT. This codes for CASSLTENTEAFF.

The chain combines TRBV9 with TRBJ2-2, with 12 positions matching TRBD1. Looked up from germline, CDR1 is SGDLS and CDR2 is YYNGEE. This CDR3 is 17 amino acids long. With V trimmed by 2 bases and J by 7 bases, 9 bases remained unmatched. The CDR3 nucleotides are TGTGCCAGCAGCGTTCGGGACAGGGGGCCTATTGACGGGGAGCTGTTTTTT. This encodes CASSVRDRGPIDGELFF.

The CDR3 region has the DNA TGTGCCATCGGGGCTAGCCGAGAGACCCAGTACTTC. As protein: CAIGASRETQYF. The J gene is TRBJ2-5, the V gene TRBV10-3, with D perhaps assigned TRBD1 or TRBD2 (5 bases each). CDR3 length equals 12 residues. V was trimmed by 8 bases and J by 4 bases, leaving 11 bases between them. Germline V gene lookup returns CDR1 ENHRY and CDR2 SYGVKD.

J is TRBJ2-7 and V is TRBV5-6; D unresolved. The CDR3 covers 12 residues. Trimming pared 3 bases from V and 0 bases from J, leaving 4 bases between. CDR1 is SGHDT, CDR2 YYEEEE, per germline. The CDR3 bases are TGTGCCAGCAGCTCTAACTCCTACGAGCAGTACTTC. Encoded protein: CASSSNSYEQYF. The whole variable domain, filled in from reference TRBV5-6 and TRBJ2-7, reads DAGVTQSPTHLIKTRGQQVTLRCSPKSGHDTVSWYQQALGQGPQFIFQYYEEEERQRGNFPDRFSGHQFPNYSSELNVNALLLGDSALYLCASSSNSYEQYFGPGTRLTVT.

The rearrangement links TRBV29-1 to TRBJ1-2; D unresolved. The germline V gene encodes CDR1 SQVTM and CDR2 ANQGSEA. V was clipped by 3 bases and J by 10 bases, with 15 bases between them. The CDR3 runs 12 residues. The CDR3 sequence: CSVEGSTGYYTF. CDR3 coding DNA: TGCAGCGTTGAGGGCTCCACCGGTTACTACACCTTC. The whole variable domain, remainder taken from reference TRBV29-1 and TRBJ1-2, is SAVISQKPSRDICQRGTSLTIQCQVDSQVTMMFWYRQQPGQSLTLIATANQGSEATYESGFVIDKFPISRPNLTFSTLTVSNMSPEDSSIYLCSVEGSTGYYTFGSGTRLTVV.

The chain has TRBV4-2 and TRBJ2-7; D is perhaps TRBD1 or TRBD2 (6 bases each). Germline loops: CDR1 LGHNA, CDR2 YNFKEQ. The V and J ends lost 0 bases and 3 bases respectively, with 15 bases between them. The CDR3 loop spans 16 amino acids. The CDR3 DNA follows: TGTGCCAGCAGCCAAGATCTGGGGGGCCAAGACTACGAGCAGTACTTC. Its translation is CASSQDLGGQDYEQYF.

This chain connects TRBV7-8 to TRBJ1-5; TRBD1 matches at 7 bases. The CDR3 totals 13 residues. The germline V gene has CDR1 SGHVS and CDR2 FQNEAQ. J gave up 7 bases and V 5 bases, and 5 bases lay outside the gene matches. CDR3 nucleotides: TGTGCCAGCAGCCCGACAGGGTGGCAGCCCCAGCATTTT. This translates into CASSPTGWQPQHF.

The chain carries TRBV6-5 and TRBJ2-7; the D is unclear. V was trimmed by 5 bases and J by 2 bases, leaving 7 bases between them. CDR1 is MNHEY and CDR2 is SVGAGI in the germline V gene. The CDR3 has 12 amino acids. CDR3 sequence (DNA): TGTGCCAGCAGTCCCGGCCCCTACGAGCAGTACTTC. It specifies CASSPGPYEQYF.

The chain recombines TRBV5-1 with TRBJ2-2, with 7 bases lining up with TRBD2. Germline V gene data show CDR1 as SGHRS and CDR2 as YFSETQ. The length of the CDR3 is 15 residues. V was clipped by 0 bases and J by 6 bases; unmatched bases: 5. The CDR3 spells CASSLAGLVPGELFF. CDR3 bases: TGCGCCAGCAGCTTGGCAGGACTAGTCCCCGGGGAGCTGTTTTTT.

This chain connects TRBV6-5 to TRBJ2-7; TRBD1 agrees at 10 bases. Germline CDR1 MNHEY, CDR2 SVGAGI. Trimming removed 9 bases from V and 7 bases from J; junction bases left unmatched: 6. This CDR3 comprises 12 residues. The CDR3 sequence: CASRQGAREQYF. The CDR3 coding sequence is TGTGCCAGTAGACAGGGGGCGAGAGAGCAGTACTTC.

The V gene is TRBV5-1, the J gene TRBJ2-5, with D perhaps matching TRBD1 (6 bases). Germline V gene lookup returns CDR1 SGHRS and CDR2 YFSETQ. The CDR3 runs 15 residues. V shed 4 bases and J shed 2 bases, with 15 bases lying between them. CDR3 DNA: TGCGCCAGCAGCCCCAACCCGACAGGACAAGAGACCCAGTACTTC. Translated, it gives CASSPNPTGQETQYF.

The chain links TRBV6-5 to TRBJ1-1; weak D call: TRBD1 (5 bases). Germline V gene data show CDR1 as MNHEY and CDR2 as SVGAGI. The CDR3 covers 13 residues. The V gene lost 7 bases and the J gene lost 11 bases, with 20 bases spanning the gap. The CDR3 is CASTSVVGLGAFF. The CDR3 DNA sequence: TGTGCCAGCACCTCGGTGGTGGGACTGGGTGCTTTCTTT.

This clone was seen once. The chain is built from TRBV2 and TRBJ1-2; D may be TRBD1 (6 bases). Germline CDR1 and CDR2: SNHLY and FYNNEI. Trimming stripped 1 base from V and 4 bases from J, with 7 bases between. The CDR3 contains 13 residues. The CDR3 DNA is TGTGCCAGCAGTGAAGGGACAGCCTATGGCTACACCTTC. This gives the protein CASSEGTAYGYTF.

This rearrangement joins TRBV19 to TRBJ1-1; no reliable D call. Germline assignment: CDR1 LNHDA and CDR2 SQIVND (reference sequence). CDR3 length: 14 amino acids. V was shortened by 1 base and J by 3 bases, with 9 bases between the two germline ends. CDR3 residues: CASSIVGADTEAFF. The CDR3 DNA is TGTGCCAGTAGTATAGTGGGAGCGGACACTGAAGCTTTCTTT.

The chain recombines TRBV6-4 with TRBJ2-3; TRBD2 aligns across 7 bases. The CDR3 covers 14 residues. The germline gives CDR1 MRHNA, CDR2 SNTAGT. Losses at the gene ends were 6 bases for V and 2 bases for J; bases not matched to a gene: 5. The CDR3: CASSGAGFTDTQYF. DNA of the CDR3: TGTGCCAGCAGCGGAGCGGGGTTCACAGATACGCAGTATTTT.

Of note for this clone: Additional DNA sequences in this sample encode the identical CDR3. The V gene is TRBV7-6, the J gene TRBJ1-1; D unclear. CDR3 length equals 13 residues. Trimming removed 0 bases at V and 0 bases at J, with 2 bases between. CDR1 is SGHVS, CDR2 FNYEAQ, per germline. The CDR3 here is CASSLALNTEAFF. The CDR3 DNA reads as TGTGCCAGCAGCTTAGCCCTGAACACTGAAGCTTTCTTT.